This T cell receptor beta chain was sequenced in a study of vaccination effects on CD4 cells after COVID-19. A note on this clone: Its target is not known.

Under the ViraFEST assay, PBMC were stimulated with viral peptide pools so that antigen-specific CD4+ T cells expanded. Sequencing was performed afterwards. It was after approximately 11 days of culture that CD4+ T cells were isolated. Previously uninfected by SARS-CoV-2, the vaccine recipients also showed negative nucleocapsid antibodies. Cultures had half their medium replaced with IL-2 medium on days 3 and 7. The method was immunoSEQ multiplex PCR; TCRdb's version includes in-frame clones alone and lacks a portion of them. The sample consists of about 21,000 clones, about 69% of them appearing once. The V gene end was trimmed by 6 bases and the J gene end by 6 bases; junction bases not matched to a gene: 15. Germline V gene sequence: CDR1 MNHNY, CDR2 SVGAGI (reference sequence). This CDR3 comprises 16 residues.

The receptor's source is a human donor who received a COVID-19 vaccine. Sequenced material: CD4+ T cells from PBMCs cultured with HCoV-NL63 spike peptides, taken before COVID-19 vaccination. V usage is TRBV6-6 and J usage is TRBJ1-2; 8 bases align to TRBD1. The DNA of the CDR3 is TGTGCCAGCAGGACAAATCGAGGACAGGGAAGGGATGGCTACACCTTC. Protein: CASRTNRGQGRDGYTF.